This is a list of T cell receptor beta chains from one sample in a study of OX40 agonist ivuxolimab in advanced cancers. Sequenced by immunoSEQ multiplex PCR; TCRdb stores in-frame clones only, minus some. The sample consists of tens of thousands of clones, roughly 87% of them appearing once. The sample consisted of CD4+ or CD8+ T cells sorted from blood, taken in a trial of the OX40 agonist ivuxolimab. The receptors originated from an adult with an advanced solid tumor such as melanoma, head and neck, liver or kidney cancer. CDR3s include the opening cysteine and the closing phenylalanine or tryptophan. Fields, in order: J gene, clone size, V gene, D gene, CDR3 DNA, CDR3 protein. A D gene is named only where the DNA matches it firmly. Clone size is stated in some rows and not others, as once, few, many or a class when expanded.

J gene: TRBJ1-1
clone size: NA
V gene: TRBV18
D gene: NA
CDR3 DNA: TGTGCCAGCAAAATGTCGGGGGTAATGAACACTGAAGCTTTCTTT
CDR3 protein: CASKMSGVMNTEAFF

J gene: TRBJ2-5
clone size: NA
V gene: TRBV5-8
D gene: NA
CDR3 DNA: TGTGCCAGCAGCTTCGGGGGCCCGGAGACCCAGTACTTC
CDR3 protein: CASSFGGPETQYF

J gene: TRBJ2-2
clone size: once
V gene: TRBV21-1
D gene: NA
CDR3 DNA: TGTGCCAGCAGCACGTCCCGGGACAGGGCTCCCGGGGAGCTGTTTTTT
CDR3 protein: CASSTSRDRAPGELFF

J gene: TRBJ1-3
clone size: NA
V gene: TRBV6-5
D gene: NA
CDR3 DNA: TGTGCCAGCAGTTACTCCAGACAAGGAAACACCATATATTTT
CDR3 protein: CASSYSRQGNTIYF

J gene: TRBJ2-1
clone size: NA
V gene: TRBV4-1
D gene: NA
CDR3 DNA: TGCGCCAGCAGCAGCGGTACAGGCGACAATGAGCAGTTCTTC
CDR3 protein: CASSSGTGDNEQFF

J gene: TRBJ1-1
clone size: NA
V gene: TRBV4-3
D gene: NA
CDR3 DNA: TGCGCCAGCAGCTCGATAGTGAACACTGAAGCTTTCTTT
CDR3 protein: CASSSIVNTEAFF

J gene: TRBJ2-5
clone size: NA
V gene: TRBV2
D gene: NA
CDR3 DNA: TGTGCCAGCAGTGAGGGCCAAGAGACCCAGTACTTC
CDR3 protein: CASSEGQETQYF

J gene: TRBJ2-2
clone size: NA
V gene: TRBV11-3
D gene: NA
CDR3 DNA: TGTGCCAGCAGCCCCGGGCCACGGGCCGGGGAGCTGTTTTTT
CDR3 protein: CASSPGPRAGELFF

J gene: TRBJ2-6
clone size: NA
V gene: TRBV7-3
D gene: TRBD2
CDR3 DNA: TGTGCCAGCAGCACCCTTGGACTAGCGGGAGCGGGGGCCAACGTCCTGACTTTC
CDR3 protein: CASSTLGLAGAGANVLTF

J gene: TRBJ2-2
clone size: NA
V gene: TRBV2
D gene: NA
CDR3 DNA: TGTGCCAGCAGTGGGCAGGGGTATAACACCGGGGAGCTGTTTTTT
CDR3 protein: CASSGQGYNTGELFF

J gene: TRBJ2-3
clone size: few
V gene: TRBV12-5
D gene: TRBD1
CDR3 DNA: TGTGCTAGTGGTTTGGTTCAGGGGGCGGCAGATACGCAGTATTTT
CDR3 protein: CASGLVQGAADTQYF

J gene: TRBJ2-4
clone size: NA
V gene: TRBV4-3
D gene: NA
CDR3 DNA: TGCGCCAGCAGCCAAGGACGGGGATCCTATGCCAAAAACATTCAGTACTTC
CDR3 protein: CASSQGRGSYAKNIQYF

J gene: TRBJ2-3
clone size: NA
V gene: TRBV18
D gene: NA
CDR3 DNA: TGTGCCAGCTCACCACCGCACCGTAGCACAGATACGCAGTATTTT
CDR3 protein: CASSPPHRSTDTQYF

J gene: TRBJ1-3
clone size: NA
V gene: TRBV28
D gene: NA
CDR3 DNA: TGTGCCAGCAGTTTTCTGGTTGGCTCTGGAAACACCATATATTTT
CDR3 protein: CASSFLVGSGNTIYF

J gene: TRBJ2-7
clone size: NA
V gene: TRBV9
D gene: TRBD1
CDR3 DNA: TGTGCCAGCAGCCTCCGACAGGGGAACGGCGAGCAGTACTTC
CDR3 protein: CASSLRQGNGEQYF

J gene: TRBJ1-2
clone size: NA
V gene: TRBV28
D gene: NA
CDR3 DNA: TGTGCCAGCAGTTTCATGGGTTCTCACTATGGCTACACCTTC
CDR3 protein: CASSFMGSHYGYTF

J gene: TRBJ2-6
clone size: NA
V gene: TRBV28
D gene: TRBD1
CDR3 DNA: TGTGCCAGCAGTTTTTGGCGGACAGGGGTCTCTGGGGCCAACGTCCTGACTTTC
CDR3 protein: CASSFWRTGVSGANVLTF

J gene: TRBJ1-2
clone size: NA
V gene: TRBV5-1
D gene: NA
CDR3 DNA: TGCGCCAGCAGGGACAGTTCCTATGGCTACACCTTC
CDR3 protein: CASRDSSYGYTF

J gene: TRBJ2-5
clone size: NA
V gene: TRBV7-7
D gene: NA
CDR3 DNA: TGTGCTAGCAGCTTAGGGGCAGGGGAAGAGACCCAGTACTTC
CDR3 protein: CASSLGAGEETQYF

J gene: TRBJ1-2
clone size: NA
V gene: TRBV2
D gene: NA
CDR3 DNA: TGTGCCAGCAGTGAAGCCTTCAGGGATGGCTACACCTTC
CDR3 protein: CASSEAFRDGYTF

J gene: TRBJ2-1
clone size: NA
V gene: TRBV7-9
D gene: NA
CDR3 DNA: TGTGCCAGCAGCCCCAGGGTGGGGGGCGGCGATGAGCAGTTCTTC
CDR3 protein: CASSPRVGGGDEQFF

J gene: TRBJ2-5
clone size: NA
V gene: TRBV25-1
D gene: NA
CDR3 DNA: TGTGCCAGCAGTGAATTCTTCAGGGTGAACGTCGTGAGGGAGACCCAGTACTTC
CDR3 protein: CASSEFFRVNVVRETQYF

J gene: TRBJ1-1
clone size: NA
V gene: TRBV18
D gene: NA
CDR3 DNA: TGTGCCAGCTCACCCCGGGGTGGAGGGGCTGAAGCTTTCTTT
CDR3 protein: CASSPRGGGAEAFF

J gene: TRBJ1-2
clone size: few
V gene: TRBV9
D gene: NA
CDR3 DNA: TGTGCCAGCAGCGTAGACCGCGGCTATGGCTACACCTTC
CDR3 protein: CASSVDRGYGYTF

J gene: TRBJ1-2
clone size: NA
V gene: TRBV19
D gene: NA
CDR3 DNA: TGTGCCAGTAGTATAGAACCAGGGGACTATGGCTACACCTTC
CDR3 protein: CASSIEPGDYGYTF